This is a list of T cell receptor beta chains from one sample in a study of blood T cell repertoires in COVID-19. TCRdb's copy holds only in-frame clones and misses some; the assay was immunoSEQ multiplex PCR. The data contain 160,000 or so clones, about 81% of them singletons. Sequences were obtained from peripheral blood. These receptors were obtained from an older woman with acute or convalescent COVID-19. The CDR3 runs from the conserved cysteine through the conserved F or W. Fields, in order: clone size, J gene, D gene, CDR3 length, V gene, CDR3 DNA, CDR3 protein. The D gene is left open where the match is weak. Size tells how often a clone was seen (once, few, many) or the class of an expanded clone, and some rows leave it out.

>NA|TRBJ2-3|TRBD1|16|TRBV5-1
TGCGCCAGCAGACCGACAGGGGGCATGGGGACAGATACGCAGTATTTT
CASRPTGGMGTDTQYF
>NA|TRBJ1-6|NA|14|TRBV7-2
TGTGCCAGCAGCTTAGGGCCAGGCAATTCACCCCTCCACTTT
CASSLGPGNSPLHF
>NA|TRBJ1-3|NA|13|TRBV7-9
TGTGCCAGCAGCTTCTCCCCCGAGGGTGCCATATATTTT
CASSFSPEGAIYF
>NA|TRBJ2-1|TRBD2|16|TRBV3-1/TRBV3-2
TGTGCCAGCAGCCAAGTAACTAGCGGGAGTCTATATGAGCAGTTCTTC
CASSQVTSGSLYEQFF
>NA|TRBJ1-6|TRBD1|16|TRBV7-2
TGTGCCAGCAGCTTGACAGGGGGCTCCTATAATTCACCCCTCCACTTT
CASSLTGGSYNSPLHF
>NA|TRBJ2-3|NA|16|TRBV7-8
TGTGCCAGCAGCTTCAGGAGCGGTACTAGCACAGATACGCAGTATTTT
CASSFRSGTSTDTQYF
>once|TRBJ1-2|NA|14|TRBV4-3
TGCGCCAGCAGCCAAGACCTGACAGGTAGTGGCTACACCTTC
CASSQDLTGSGYTF
>NA|TRBJ2-3|TRBD2|12|TRBV5-4
TGTGCCACCGGGGGGGCGAGAGATACGCAGTATTTT
CATGGARDTQYF
>NA|TRBJ2-1|TRBD2|16|TRBV3-1/TRBV3-2
TGTGCCAGCAGCCGCAAACTAGCGGGGGGGCATGATGAGCAGTTCTTC
CASSRKLAGGHDEQFF
>once|TRBJ1-5|NA|14|TRBV18
TGTGCCAGCTCATCGACAGGCGCCTTGAAGCCCCAGCATTTT
CASSSTGALKPQHF
>NA|TRBJ2-7|TRBD2|17|TRBV5-1
TGCGCCAGCAGCTCGGGACTAGCGGCCAGCCAGTCCTACGAGCAGTACTTC
CASSSGLAASQSYEQYF
>NA|TRBJ2-7|NA|17|TRBV27
TGTGCCAGCAGTTTGAGATCGGGGGGGACAGGGTTCCACGAGCAGTACTTC
CASSLRSGGTGFHEQYF
>NA|TRBJ2-1|TRBD2|15|TRBV6-2/TRBV6-3
TGTGCCAGCAGTTACTCCACTAGCGGAGGACGGGAGCAGTTCTTC
CASSYSTSGGREQFF
>NA|TRBJ2-3|NA|14|TRBV4-1
TGCGCCAGCAGCCAAGAGGGGGCCATAGATACGCAGTATTTT
CASSQEGAIDTQYF
>NA|TRBJ1-1|NA|15|TRBV3-1/TRBV3-2
TGTGCCAGCAGCCAAGGGTCAGGGATGAACACTGAAGCTTTCTTT
CASSQGSGMNTEAFF
>NA|TRBJ2-7|TRBD2|15|TRBV18
TGTGCCAGCTCACCACCGGACGGGAGGGCCTACGAGCAGTACTTC
CASSPPDGRAYEQYF
>NA|TRBJ2-3|TRBD2|16|TRBV9
TGTGCCAGCAGCGTAGGGTTAGCGGGGGGCACAGATACGCAGTATTTT
CASSVGLAGGTDTQYF
>NA|TRBJ2-2|TRBD2|13|TRBV7-2
TGTGCCAGCAGCTCGACTAGCGCCGGGGAGCTGTTTTTT
CASSSTSAGELFF
>NA|TRBJ2-1|TRBD1|15|TRBV6-4
TGTGCCAGCAGTGAGGACAGGGCCTCCTACAATGAGCAGTTCTTC
CASSEDRASYNEQFF
>NA|TRBJ1-6|TRBD1|13|TRBV3-1/TRBV3-2
TGTGCCAGCAGCCCCGGACAGGGTTCACCCCTCCACTTT
CASSPGQGSPLHF
>NA|TRBJ2-5|TRBD2|15|TRBV5-1
TGCGCCAGCAGCTGGTCGGGAGGGAGGCAAGAGACCCAGTACTTC
CASSWSGGRQETQYF
>NA|TRBJ1-3|NA|15|TRBV7-2
TGTGCCAGCAGCCCCCAGGGCCCCTCTGGAAACACCATATATTTT
CASSPQGPSGNTIYF
>NA|TRBJ1-5|TRBD1|17|TRBV27
TGTGCCAGCACTACTATGAGGGGACAGGGGGCTCGTCAGCCCCAGCATTTT
CASTTMRGQGARQPQHF
>NA|TRBJ1-2|NA|12|TRBV5-1
TGCGCCAGCAGCTTGCCAGGGTGGGGCTACACCTTC
CASSLPGWGYTF
>NA|TRBJ1-2|TRBD1|13|TRBV6-2/TRBV6-3
TGTGCCAGCAGCCTACAGGGGTACTATGGCTACACCTTC
CASSLQGYYGYTF
>NA|TRBJ1-1|NA|15|TRBV6-5
TGTGCCAGCAGCCCCGCTCAGGGGCGAAACACTGAAGCTTTCTTT
CASSPAQGRNTEAFF
>NA|TRBJ1-1|TRBD1|13|TRBV27
TGTGCCACTAGGACAGGACTGAACACTGAAGCTTTCTTT
CATRTGLNTEAFF
>NA|TRBJ2-3|NA|15|TRBV11-2
TGTGCCAGCAGCTTAAGAGGATGGGGCACAGATACGCAGTATTTT
CASSLRGWGTDTQYF
>NA|TRBJ1-1|NA|15|TRBV25-1
TGTGCCAGCAGTGGGGGGGGCGAAGGGAGCACTGAAGCTTTCTTT
CASSGGGEGSTEAFF
>NA|TRBJ2-4|NA|15|TRBV29-1
TGCAGCGTTCGGTCTGGGCCAGCCCAAAGAGACATTCAGTACTTC
CSVRSGPAQRDIQYF
>NA|TRBJ1-1|TRBD1|14|TRBV6-5
TGTGCCAGCAGTTACCGTACAGGGGGGACTGAAGCTTTCTTT
CASSYRTGGTEAFF
>few|TRBJ1-1|NA|14|TRBV5-1
TGCGCCAGCAGCTTGGTACCGGGGAACACTGAAGCTTTCTTT
CASSLVPGNTEAFF
>NA|TRBJ2-2|NA|16|TRBV5-6
TGTGCCAGCAGCCTTGGAGGGAGGTTAAACACCGGGGAGCTGTTTTTT
CASSLGGRLNTGELFF
>NA|TRBJ1-2|TRBD1|14|TRBV7-3
TGTGCCAGCACCCAGGGACAGAGAACTATTGGCTACACCTTC
CASTQGQRTIGYTF
>NA|TRBJ2-7|NA|13|TRBV7-2
TGTGCCAGCCGGGGGACGGCATTCGACGAGCAGTACTTC
CASRGTAFDEQYF
>NA|TRBJ2-2|NA|16|TRBV4-3
TGCGCCAGCAGCCAAGGTGGTCCGGGAGCCACCGGGGAGCTGTTTTTT
CASSQGGPGATGELFF
>NA|TRBJ1-2|TRBD1|16|TRBV18
TGTGCCAGCTCACCATCAGGGACAGATAAAAACTATGGCTACACCTTC
CASSPSGTDKNYGYTF
>once|TRBJ2-2|NA|16|TRBV27
TGTGCCAGCAGGAAACAGGGCCTCGGAGTTCTCGGGGAGCTGTTTTTT
CASRKQGLGVLGELFF
>NA|TRBJ2-7|TRBD1|12|TRBV6-5
TGTGCCAGCAGAAGTACGGGACAGGAGCAGTACTTC
CASRSTGQEQYF
>NA|TRBJ2-2|NA|14|TRBV30
TGTGCCTGGAGTAACACAGTTAACACCGGGGAGCTGTTTTTT
CAWSNTVNTGELFF
>NA|TRBJ1-2|TRBD1|11|TRBV20-1
TGCAGTGCCCGGACAGGGGATGGCTACACCTTC
CSARTGDGYTF
>few|TRBJ1-2|TRBD1|14|TRBV27
TGTGCCAGCAGTCGACAGGGCTTGGGCTATGGCTACACCTTC
CASSRQGLGYGYTF
>NA|TRBJ1-5|TRBD1|16|TRBV19
TGTGCCAGTAGTATCGGCCTGGGACAGCCGAATCAGCCCCAGCATTTT
CASSIGLGQPNQPQHF